The clone carrying this TCR beta chain was detected ten times or more. Its antigen is unknown. The data are from a study of human T cells and chemical hapten exposure. Overall study context: The study sensitized with 2% DPC on a 2 cm by 2 cm patch of upper inner arm skin.

The CDR3 sequence is 14 residues long. V was clipped by 2 bases and J by 5 bases; unmatched bases: 4. From germline, CDR1 is KGHSH and CDR2 LQKENI. Time point: patch test 2, 6 weeks after DPC sensitization. Treatment here: therapeutic diphenylcyclopropenone sensitization with weekly scalp DPC. TCRdb recomputed calls from the RACE reads with MiXCR, one row per CDR3 protein. The sample carries about 40,000 distinct CDR3 sequences, over 3% recorded once. Study-wide findings and caveats: Following DPC sensitization, TCRs present above 1 in 1000 frequency showed no change. Patch test score was positively correlated with the counts of PT1 expanded TCRs.

The V gene is TRBV18, the J gene TRBJ1-1; 8 bases map to TRBD1. This receptor was identified in a man aged 40-55 years with alopecia areata. Some clones in this sample may be carry-over from other donors' samples. The material sequenced was whole blood, taken in connection with sensitization to the hapten diphenylcyclopropenone (DPC). CDR3 residues: CASSPTGGGTEAFF. In DNA, the CDR3 is TGTGCCAGCTCACCAACAGGGGGGGGGACTGAAGCTTTCTTT.